Listed below are T cell receptor beta chains from one sample, sequenced in a study of shared clonotypes between healthy human individuals. Sequencing was performed with immunoSEQ multiplex PCR; in TCRdb, only in-frame clones are kept and a portion is missing. Among about 2.4 million clones listed, 80% to 95% were seen once. Material: naive CD4+ T cells from PBMCs. The receptors here all came from a man younger than 30 in good health. Some clones in this sample may be carry-over from other donors' samples. Both conserved end residues are part of each CDR3. D genes are given only for firm matches. The size field is filled for only some rows; it gives once, few, many or a size class.

cdr3_aa,cdr3_nt,clone_size,d_call,v_call,j_call
CASSSSRTSGPNEQFF,TGCGCCAGCAGCTCATCACGGACTAGCGGGCCTAATGAGCAGTTCTTC,.,TRBD2,TRBV5-1,TRBJ2-1
CAISASAGTGGYEQYF,TGTGCCATCAGCGCTTCCGCCGGGACAGGGGGCTACGAGCAGTACTTC,.,TRBD1,TRBV10-3,TRBJ2-7
CASSEADAGMGPRGNTEAFF,TGTGCCAGCAGTGAAGCTGACGCAGGGATGGGCCCTAGAGGGAACACTGAAGCTTTCTTT,.,.,TRBV6-1,TRBJ1-1
CASSQGGTGYHEQYF,TGCGCCAGCAGCCAAGGGGGGACAGGGTACCACGAGCAGTACTTC,.,TRBD1,TRBV4-3,TRBJ2-7
CASSLYSGLTYNEQFF,TGTGCCAGCAGCCTATATAGCGGGTTAACTTACAATGAGCAGTTCTTC,once,TRBD2,TRBV7-3,TRBJ2-1
CASTSNYGYTF,TGTGCCAGCACTTCTAACTATGGCTACACCTTC,.,.,TRBV2,TRBJ1-2
CASSLRSYNEQFF,TGTGCCAGCAGCTTACGGTCCTACAATGAGCAGTTCTTC,.,.,TRBV7-3,TRBJ2-1
CASSTPEGEQFF,TGTGCCAGCAGTACACCGGAGGGGGAGCAGTTCTTC,.,.,TRBV6-6,TRBJ2-1
CASSRLQGELGYTF,TGTGCCAGCAGTCGTTTACAGGGGGAGCTTGGCTACACCTTC,.,TRBD1,TRBV2,TRBJ1-2
CASTLQGRASGIPETQYF,TGTGCCAGCACCTTACAGGGTCGCGCTAGCGGGATTCCGGAGACCCAGTACTTC,.,TRBD2,TRBV28,TRBJ2-5
CASPPGTGGNTEAFF,TGTGCCAGTCCCCCCGGGACAGGGGGGAACACTGAAGCTTTCTTT,.,TRBD1,TRBV28,TRBJ1-1
CSTELRGDGGTDTQYF,TGCAGCACTGAACTACGCGGGGACGGGGGCACAGATACGCAGTATTTT,.,.,TRBV29-1,TRBJ2-3
CASSITQDTRKLFF,TGTGCCAGTAGTATAACACAGGATACCCGAAAACTGTTTTTT,.,.,TRBV19,TRBJ1-4
CAGSGAYEQYF,TGTGCCGGATCAGGGGCCTACGAGCAGTACTTC,.,.,TRBV21-1,TRBJ2-7
CASGLVTGDTQYF,TGTGCTAGTGGTTTGGTAACTGGGGATACGCAGTATTTT,.,.,TRBV12-5,TRBJ2-3
CASSFRGKGELFF,TGTGCCAGCAGCTTCAGGGGAAAGGGGGAGCTGTTTTTT,.,.,TRBV5-6,TRBJ2-2
CASSPPGATNTEAFF,TGTGCCAGCTCACCACCCGGCGCGACGAACACTGAAGCTTTCTTT,few,.,TRBV18,TRBJ1-1
CASSLAKGANYGYTF,TGTGCCAGCAGCTTGGCCAAAGGTGCTAACTATGGCTACACCTTC,.,.,TRBV5-4,TRBJ1-2
CASSPRTGGEGEQFF,TGTGCCAGCAGCCCGAGGACAGGGGGTGAGGGTGAGCAGTTCTTC,.,TRBD1,TRBV5-6,TRBJ2-1
CASSLLPGVTEAFF,TGTGCCAGCAGTTTATTACCAGGGGTAACTGAAGCTTTCTTT,.,.,TRBV25-1,TRBJ1-1
CASSSGGGPLSTEAFF,TGTGCCAGCAGCAGCGGGGGGGGGCCCCTAAGTACTGAAGCTTTCTTT,.,.,TRBV28,TRBJ1-1
CASSLVAGGSLEQFF,TGTGCCAGCAGCTTAGTAGCGGGAGGTTCTCTTGAGCAGTTCTTC,.,TRBD2,TRBV7-2,TRBJ2-1
CASSVRAQETQYF,TGTGCCAGTAGTGTCCGGGCCCAAGAGACCCAGTACTTC,.,.,TRBV19,TRBJ2-5
CASSLEQGSYNEQFF,TGTGCCAGCAGCTTGGAACAGGGCTCCTACAATGAGCAGTTCTTC,.,.,TRBV5-5,TRBJ2-1
CASSYGQNSDTQYF,TGTGCCAGCAGTTACGGGCAGAATTCAGATACGCAGTATTTT,once,.,TRBV6-6,TRBJ2-3
CAWSLLAGGPGTDTQYF,TGTGCCTGGAGTTTACTAGCGGGAGGGCCTGGCACAGATACGCAGTATTTT,.,TRBD2,TRBV30,TRBJ2-3
CASSKAGVGDEQFF,TGTGCCAGCAGCAAAGCGGGAGTGGGGGATGAGCAGTTCTTC,.,TRBD2,TRBV9,TRBJ2-1
CASVGSGRDTGELFF,TGTGCCAGCGTCGGTAGCGGGAGGGACACCGGGGAGCTGTTTTTT,.,TRBD2,TRBV28,TRBJ2-2
CASRSRSGSYNEQFF,TGCGCCAGCCGGTCGAGGAGTGGGTCCTACAATGAGCAGTTCTTC,.,.,TRBV10-2,TRBJ2-1
CASSSDREQPQHF,TGTGCCAGCAGCTCGGACAGGGAGCAGCCCCAGCATTTT,.,TRBD1,TRBV5-4,TRBJ1-5
CASSLDRSYEQYF,TGTGCCAGCAGCTTAGATCGATCCTACGAGCAGTACTTC,.,.,TRBV11-2,TRBJ2-7
CASSLVGSRGNYGYTF,TGCGCCAGCAGCTTGGTCGGCTCCCGAGGGAACTATGGCTACACCTTC,.,.,TRBV5-1,TRBJ1-2
CTSSVDRGPYEQYF,TGTACCAGCAGCGTCGACAGGGGCCCCTACGAGCAGTACTTC,.,TRBD1,TRBV7-2,TRBJ2-7